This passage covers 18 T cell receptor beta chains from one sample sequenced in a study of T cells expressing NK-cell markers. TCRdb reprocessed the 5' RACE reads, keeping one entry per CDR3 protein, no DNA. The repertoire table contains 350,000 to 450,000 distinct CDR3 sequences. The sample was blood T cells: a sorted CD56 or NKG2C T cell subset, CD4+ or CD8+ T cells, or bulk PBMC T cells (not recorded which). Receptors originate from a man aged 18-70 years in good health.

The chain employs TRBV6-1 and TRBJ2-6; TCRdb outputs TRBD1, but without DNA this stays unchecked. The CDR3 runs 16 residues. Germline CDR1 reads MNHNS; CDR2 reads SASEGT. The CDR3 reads CASSSGVLSGANVLTF.

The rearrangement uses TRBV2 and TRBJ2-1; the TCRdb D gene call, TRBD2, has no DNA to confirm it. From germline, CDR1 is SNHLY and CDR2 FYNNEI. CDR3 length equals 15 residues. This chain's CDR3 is CASIWTSGVVGEQFF.

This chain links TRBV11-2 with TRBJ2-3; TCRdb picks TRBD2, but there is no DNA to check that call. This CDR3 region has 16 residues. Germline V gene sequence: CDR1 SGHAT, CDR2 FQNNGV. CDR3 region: CASSRTTSGGADTQYF.

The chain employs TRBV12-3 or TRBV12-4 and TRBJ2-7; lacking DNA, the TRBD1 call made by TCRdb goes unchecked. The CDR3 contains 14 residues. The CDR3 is CASSGDRGSFEQYF.

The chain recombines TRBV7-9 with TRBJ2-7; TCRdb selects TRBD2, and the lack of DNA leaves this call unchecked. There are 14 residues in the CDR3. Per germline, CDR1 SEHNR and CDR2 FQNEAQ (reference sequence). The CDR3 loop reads CASSLGGPSYEQYF.

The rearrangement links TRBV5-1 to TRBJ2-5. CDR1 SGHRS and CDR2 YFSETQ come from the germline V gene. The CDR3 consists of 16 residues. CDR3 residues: CASSLDNMFLQETQYF. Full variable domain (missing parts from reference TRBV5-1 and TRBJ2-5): KAGVTQTPRYLIKTRGQQVTLSCSPISGHRSVSWYQQTPGQGLQFLFEYFSETQRNKGNFPGRFSGRQFSNSRSEMNVSTLELGDSALYLCASSLDNMFLQETQYFGPGTRLLVL.

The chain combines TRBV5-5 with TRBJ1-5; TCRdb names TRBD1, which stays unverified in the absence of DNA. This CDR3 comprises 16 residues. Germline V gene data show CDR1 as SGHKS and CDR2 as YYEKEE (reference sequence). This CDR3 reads CASSSGPGGTNQPQHF. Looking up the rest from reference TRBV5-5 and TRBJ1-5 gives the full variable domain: DAGVTQSPTHLIKTRGQQVTLRCSPISGHKSVSWYQQVLGQGPQFIFQYYEKEERGRGNFPDRFSARQFPNYSSELNVNALLLGDSALYLCASSSGPGGTNQPQHFGDGTRLSIL.

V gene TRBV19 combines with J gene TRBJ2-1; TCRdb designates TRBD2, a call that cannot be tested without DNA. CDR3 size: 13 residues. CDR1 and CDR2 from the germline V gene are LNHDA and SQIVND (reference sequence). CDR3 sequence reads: CASSVRAVNEQFF.

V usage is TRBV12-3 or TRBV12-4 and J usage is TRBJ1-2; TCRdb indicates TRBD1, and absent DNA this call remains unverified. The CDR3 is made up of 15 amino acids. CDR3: CASIRVGTGTDGYTF.

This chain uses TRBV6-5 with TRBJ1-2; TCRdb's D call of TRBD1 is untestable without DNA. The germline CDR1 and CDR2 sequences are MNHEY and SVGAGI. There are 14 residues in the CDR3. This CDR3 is CASSYGQRKGGYTF.

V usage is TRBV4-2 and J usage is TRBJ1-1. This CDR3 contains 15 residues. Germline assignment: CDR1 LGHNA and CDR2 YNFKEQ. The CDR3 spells CASSQEGSGRTEAFF.

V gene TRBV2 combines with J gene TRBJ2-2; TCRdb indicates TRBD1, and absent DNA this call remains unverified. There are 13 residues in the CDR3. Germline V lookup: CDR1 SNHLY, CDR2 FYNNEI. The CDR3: CASRGQGAIELFF.

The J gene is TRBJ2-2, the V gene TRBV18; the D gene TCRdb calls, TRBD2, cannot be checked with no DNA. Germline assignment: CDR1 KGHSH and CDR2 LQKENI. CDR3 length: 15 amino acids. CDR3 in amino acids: CASCLGRAATGELFF.

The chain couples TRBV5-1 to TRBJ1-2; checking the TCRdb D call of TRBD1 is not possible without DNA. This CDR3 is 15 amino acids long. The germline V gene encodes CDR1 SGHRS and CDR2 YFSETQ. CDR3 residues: CASSFAGGDNYGYTF.

CDR3: CASSQAGRIGTDTQYF. The chain has TRBV5-5 and TRBJ2-3; TCRdb proposes TRBD2, but this gene call is untestable without DNA. This CDR3 region has 16 residues. Germline-derived CDR1 and CDR2 are SGHKS and YYEKEE (reference sequence).

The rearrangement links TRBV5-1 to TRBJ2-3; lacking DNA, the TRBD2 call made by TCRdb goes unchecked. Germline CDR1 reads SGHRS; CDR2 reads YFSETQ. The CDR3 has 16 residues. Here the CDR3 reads CASSWTGLTTTDTQYF. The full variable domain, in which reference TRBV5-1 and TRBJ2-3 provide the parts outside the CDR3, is KAGVTQTPRYLIKTRGQQVTLSCSPISGHRSVSWYQQTPGQGLQFLFEYFSETQRNKGNFPGRFSGRQFSNSRSEMNVSTLELGDSALYLCASSWTGLTTTDTQYFGPGTRLTVL.

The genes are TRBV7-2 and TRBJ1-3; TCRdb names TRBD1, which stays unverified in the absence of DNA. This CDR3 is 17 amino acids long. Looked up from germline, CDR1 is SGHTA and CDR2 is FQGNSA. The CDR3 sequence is CASSPQGQLAPGNTIYF. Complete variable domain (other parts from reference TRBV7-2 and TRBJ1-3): GAGVSQSPSNKVTEKGKDVELRCDPISGHTALYWYRQSLGQGLEFLIYFQGNSAPDKSGLPSDRFSAERTGGSVSTLTIQRTQQEDSAVYLCASSPQGQLAPGNTIYFGEGSWLTVV.

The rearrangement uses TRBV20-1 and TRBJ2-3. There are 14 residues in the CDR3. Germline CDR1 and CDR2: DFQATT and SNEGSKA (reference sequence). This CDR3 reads CSARDRRLTDTQYF.